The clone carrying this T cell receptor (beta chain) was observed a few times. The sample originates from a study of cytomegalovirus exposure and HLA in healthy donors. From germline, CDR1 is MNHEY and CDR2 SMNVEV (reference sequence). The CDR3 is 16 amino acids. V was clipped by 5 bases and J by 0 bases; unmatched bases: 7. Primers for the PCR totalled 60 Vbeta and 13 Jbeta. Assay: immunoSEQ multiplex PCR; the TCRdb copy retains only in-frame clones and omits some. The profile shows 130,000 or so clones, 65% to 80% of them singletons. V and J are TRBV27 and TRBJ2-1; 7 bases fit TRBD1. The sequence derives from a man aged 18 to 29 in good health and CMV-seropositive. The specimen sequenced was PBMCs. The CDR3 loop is CASSPLTGSSYNEQFF. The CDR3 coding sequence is TGTGCCAGCAGTCCTTTGACAGGGAGCTCCTACAATGAGCAGTTCTTC.